The 17 T cell receptor beta chains below were found in one sample sequenced in a study of blood T cell repertoires in COVID-19. Assay: immunoSEQ multiplex PCR; the TCRdb copy retains only in-frame clones and omits some. The table lists 150,000 to 200,000 clones, about 85% of them singletons. The sequencing sample was made of peripheral blood. These receptors all stem from an older woman with acute or convalescent COVID-19.

This clone was seen more than once but under ten times. The chain couples TRBV28 to TRBJ2-5, with D tentatively TRBD2 (6 bases). The germline V gene encodes CDR1 MDHEN and CDR2 SYDVKM. The CDR3 is made up of 14 amino acids. The V and J ends lost 5 bases and 2 bases respectively, with 12 bases between them. The CDR3 nucleotides read TGTGCCAGCAGTCTCCGGAGGGGACAAGAGACCCAGTACTTC. Its translation is CASSLRRGQETQYF. Based on the CDR3 plus reference TRBV28 and TRBJ2-5, the full variable domain is DVKVTQSSRYLVKRTGEKVFLECVQDMDHENMFWYRQDPGLGLRLIYFSYDVKMKEKGDIPEGYSVSREKKERFSLILESASTNQTSMYLCASSLRRGQETQYFGPGTRLLVL.

The chain is built from TRBV28 and TRBJ2-7; unclear D gene. The CDR3 is made up of 13 amino acids. Germline lookup yields CDR1 MDHEN and CDR2 SYDVKM. Trimming took 6 bases from V and 0 from J, leaving 9 bases between them. CDR3 sequence: CASRPGPSYEQYF. The CDR3 DNA sequence: TGTGCCAGCAGACCGGGTCCCTCCTACGAGCAGTACTTC.

The chain couples TRBV9 to TRBJ1-4, with 7 bases matching TRBD1. J lost 8 bases, V lost 2 bases, and 6 bases had no gene match. CDR3 length: 14 amino acids. Germline V gives CDR1 SGDLS, CDR2 YYNGEE. CDR3 nucleotides: TGTGCCAGCAGCGTCCGGGACAGCAGAGAAAAACTGTTTTTT. Translation: CASSVRDSREKLFF.

V and J are TRBV9 and TRBJ2-2, with D maybe TRBD2 (6 bases). The V end lost 4 bases, the J end lost 0 bases, and 10 bases lay between the germline ends. This CDR3 has 15 residues. CDR1 is SGDLS and CDR2 is YYNGEE in the germline V gene. DNA of the CDR3: TGTGCCAGCAGCCAGAGCGGGTCGAACACCGGGGAGCTGTTTTTT. Its protein is CASSQSGSNTGELFF.

CDR3 residues: CASSLGGGTYNSPLHF. CDR3 DNA sequence: TGTGCCAGCAGCCTAGGCGGGGGGACCTATAATTCACCCCTCCACTTT. V gene TRBV28 combines with J gene TRBJ1-6; tentatively, D is TRBD1 (5 bases). Germline assignment: CDR1 MDHEN and CDR2 SYDVKM. The CDR3 totals 16 residues. Trimming took 6 bases from V and 2 from J, leaving 14 bases between them.

The V gene is TRBV21-1, the J gene TRBJ1-1; TRBD1 was called by the table and not checked on the DNA. TRBV21-1 is a pseudogene locus. The CDR3 sequence is 14 residues long. The DNA for the CDR3 is TGTGCCAGCAGCCCACGACAGGGAGCGGGTGAAGCTTTCTTT. This sequence encodes CASSPRQGAGEAFF.

The V and J genes are TRBV3-1 (or the pseudogene TRBV3-2) and TRBJ1-4, with TRBD1 matching over 8 bases. This CDR3 contains 13 residues. The V gene's germline CDR1 is LGHDT and CDR2 YNNKEL (reference sequence). Trimming removed 1 base from V and 8 bases from J; junction bases left unmatched: 0. The CDR3 spells CASSQAGGEKLFF. The CDR3 coding sequence is TGTGCCAGCAGCCAAGCAGGGGGCGAAAAACTGTTTTTT.

The chain carries TRBV2 and TRBJ2-1, with TRBD2 as a possible D gene (6 bases). The ends were cut back, 1 base at V and 9 bases at J, with 16 bases in the middle. This CDR3 contains 15 residues. Germline CDR1 is SNHLY and CDR2 is FYNNEI. CDR3 nucleotides: TGTGCCAGCAGTGAAGAGGCGGGGCTGGGCGGTGAGCAGTTCTTC. Translation: CASSEEAGLGGEQFF.

The V call is TRBV30, the J call TRBJ1-2; D is unclear. V gave up 2 bases and J gave up 4 bases, with 14 bases separating them. This CDR3 region has 14 residues. CDR1 is GTSNPN, CDR2 SVGIG, per germline (reference sequence). CDR3 coding DNA: TGTGCCTGGAGTCAGACCACAGAAGTCTATGGCTACACCTTC. Protein product: CAWSQTTEVYGYTF.

V gene TRBV12-3 or TRBV12-4 combines with J gene TRBJ1-1; 7 bases fit TRBD1. This CDR3 spans 13 amino acids. Trimming at V came to 6 bases and at J to 11 bases, leaving 12 bases not matched to a gene. The CDR3 reads CASSRGTLTEAFF. In DNA, the CDR3 is TGTGCCAGCAGCAGGGGGACACTCACGGAGGCTTTCTTT.

This clone was seen more than once but under ten times. This chain joins TRBV19 and TRBJ2-7; 7 nucleotides match TRBD1. Trimming at V came to 5 bases and at J to 2 bases, leaving 6 bases not matched to a gene. The CDR3 covers 14 residues. Germline loops: CDR1 LNHDA, CDR2 SQIVND (reference sequence). The CDR3, as DNA: TGTGCCAGTAGTCTGCAGGGGGAACCCTACGAGCAGTACTTC. Protein sequence: CASSLQGEPYEQYF.

The J gene is TRBJ1-2, the V gene TRBV24-1; D remains unclear. Germline CDR1 KGHDR, CDR2 SFDVKD. The CDR3 is made up of 13 amino acids. Trimming left V 3 bases short and J 8 bases short, with 12 bases between. The CDR3 nucleotides read TGTGCCACCAGTGATGCCGCCAGCGTAGGCTACACCTTC. Its translation is CATSDAASVGYTF.

The count of this clone is one. The J gene is TRBJ2-7, the V gene TRBV7-8; 7 bases align to TRBD1. Germline V lookup: CDR1 SGHVS, CDR2 FQNEAQ. Losses at the gene ends were 5 bases for V and 2 bases for J; bases not matched to a gene: 6. The CDR3 is 14 residues long. CDR3 nucleotide sequence: TGTGCCAGCAGCGCGAGACAGGGAGCCTACGAGCAGTACTTC. Its translation: CASSARQGAYEQYF.

The chain joins TRBV6-1 to TRBJ1-2; D uncertain. The CDR3 is 13 residues long. Germline CDR1 is MNHNS and CDR2 is SASEGT. V lost 2 bases, J lost 6 bases, and 10 bases lay in between. The CDR3 protein is CASSESYRDGYTF. CDR3 sequence (DNA): TGTGCCAGCAGTGAAAGTTACAGAGATGGCTACACCTTC.

The V call is TRBV6-5, the J call TRBJ2-1; TRBD2 matches 7 bases. Germline CDR1 and CDR2: MNHEY and SVGAGI. J was trimmed by 6 bases and V by 7 bases; bases with no gene match: 6. This CDR3 is built from 13 residues. In DNA form, the CDR3 reads TGTGCCAGCACTCCGGGAGGAATCAATGAGCAGTTCTTC. Its protein product is CASTPGGINEQFF.

The chain uses TRBV5-1 and TRBJ2-2; 10 bases match TRBD2. Germline V CDR1 and CDR2: SGHRS, YFSETQ. After removal of 4 bases from V and 2 bases from J, the junction contained 5 bases not matched to a gene. This CDR3 region has 16 residues. CDR3 sequence: CASSIAGGYNTGELFF. DNA for the CDR3: TGCGCCAGCAGCATAGCGGGAGGCTACAACACCGGGGAGCTGTTTTTT.

V is TRBV2 and J is TRBJ2-1; no definite D call. The germline V gene has CDR1 SNHLY and CDR2 FYNNEI. The CDR3 runs 13 residues. V was clipped by 8 bases and J by 4 bases, with 12 bases between them. CDR3: CASRVNTYNEQFF. CDR3 nucleotide sequence: TGTGCCAGCCGGGTCAACACATACAATGAGCAGTTCTTC.